The 10 T cell receptor beta chains given below trace back to one sample, sequenced in a study of blood T cell repertoires in COVID-19. Data came from immunoSEQ multiplex PCR; TCRdb stores just in-frame clones and leaves some out. This table holds hundreds of thousands of clones, roughly 79% found once. Sequenced input: peripheral blood. The receptors here all came from a woman over 75 with COVID-19, enrolled during active disease.

The rearrangement joins TRBV10-3 to TRBJ1-1; 7 bases map to TRBD1. The J segment lost 5 bases and the V segment lost 6 bases, leaving 3 bases of the junction unmatched. Looked up from germline, CDR1 is ENHRY and CDR2 is SYGVKD. This CDR3 is 12 amino acids long. The CDR3 sequence: CAIRGTVTEAFF. As DNA, the CDR3 is TGTGCCATCAGAGGGACAGTTACTGAAGCTTTCTTT.

About this clone: Sequence at one end of the junction differs from germline and may be a read error. The gene calls are TRBV19 and TRBJ1-1, with a possible D match to TRBD1 (5 bases). The CDR3 spans 15 residues. Per the germline V gene, CDR1 is LNHDA and CDR2 is SQIVND (reference sequence). The CDR3 reads CASSPPGRANIEAFF. CDR3 nucleotides: TGTGCCAGTAGTCCCCCAGGGAGGGCGAACATTGAAGCTTTCTTT. The entire variable domain, with the rest obtained from reference TRBV19 and TRBJ1-1, is as follows: DGGITQSPKYLFRKEGQNVTLSCEQNLNHDAMYWYRQDPGQGLRLIYYSQIVNDFQKGDIAEGYSVSREKKESFPLTVTSAQKNPTAFYLCASSPPGRANIEAFFGQGTRLTVV.

J is TRBJ2-3 and V is TRBV7-2, with D uncertain. The ends were cut back, 5 bases at V and 6 bases at J, with 24 bases in the middle. CDR3 length equals 17 residues. The germline V gene has CDR1 SGHTA and CDR2 FQGNSA. The CDR3: CASSTLGGARGIDTQYF. The CDR3 DNA sequence: TGTGCCAGCAGCACCCTAGGCGGAGCGCGAGGCATCGATACGCAGTATTTT.

The genes are TRBV7-2 and TRBJ1-2; perhaps TRBD1 as D (6 bases). The germline gives CDR1 SGHTA, CDR2 FQGNSA. Trimming stripped 5 bases from V and 6 bases from J, with 16 bases between. CDR3 size: 14 residues. This CDR3 reads CASSPPQGHNGYTF. The CDR3 region has the DNA TGTGCCAGCAGCCCTCCACAGGGCCACAATGGCTACACCTTC.

Ten or more counts support this clone. This chain's CDR3 is CASSSGHKDTQYF. CDR3 in DNA: TGTGCCAGCTCCAGTGGCCACAAAGATACGCAGTATTTT. The J gene is TRBJ2-3, the V gene TRBV18; D unresolved. From germline, CDR1 is KGHSH and CDR2 LQKENI. V lost 6 bases to trimming and J lost 5 bases, with 12 bases between them. The CDR3 sequence is 13 residues long.

This clone appeared once. The DNA of the CDR3 is TGTGCCAGCAGCTATCTAGCGGGAGGCGGGAAGCAGTACTTC. Amino acids: CASSYLAGGGKQYF. The chain recombines TRBV7-2 with TRBJ2-7, with 11 bases aligning to TRBD2. CDR1 and CDR2 (germline): SGHTA, FQGNSA. The V gene end was trimmed by 4 bases and the J gene end by 8 bases; junction bases not matched to a gene: 7. CDR3 length: 14 residues.

The chain is built from TRBV30 and TRBJ2-3; D is undetermined. V lost 0 bases and J 5 bases, leaving 9 bases between the germline ends. The germline CDR1 and CDR2 sequences are GTSNPN and SVGIG (reference sequence). The CDR3 is 13 residues long. CDR3 DNA: TGTGCCTGGAGTGTACTAAAAGGAGATACGCAGTATTTT. This codes for CAWSVLKGDTQYF.

The chain has TRBV12-5 and TRBJ2-5, with 9 nucleotides matching TRBD1. The CDR3 totals 14 residues. From germline, CDR1 is LGHNT and CDR2 FRNRAP. Trimming removed 4 bases from V and 5 bases from J; junction bases left unmatched: 5. The CDR3 protein is CASGSGQGKETQYF. CDR3 in DNA: TGTGCTAGTGGTTCTGGACAGGGGAAGGAGACCCAGTACTTC.

The chain combines TRBV30 with TRBJ1-3; D gene unclear. The CDR3 spans 14 residues. Germline CDR1 is GTSNPN and CDR2 is SVGIG (reference sequence). The V end lost 3 bases, the J end lost 0 bases, and 9 bases lay between the germline ends. The DNA of the CDR3 is TGTGCCTGGAGGGCACAGCTCTCTGGAAACACCATATATTTT. This sequence encodes CAWRAQLSGNTIYF.

The rearrangement joins TRBV19 to TRBJ2-5; possible D gene TRBD1, 5 bases. Looked up from germline, CDR1 is LNHDA and CDR2 is SQIVND (reference sequence). Trimming pared 6 bases from V and 13 bases from J, leaving 15 bases between. The CDR3 is made up of 11 amino acids. For the CDR3, the DNA is TGTGCCAGTAGCCACACAGGTTCGCTGTACTTC. This encodes CASSHTGSLYF.